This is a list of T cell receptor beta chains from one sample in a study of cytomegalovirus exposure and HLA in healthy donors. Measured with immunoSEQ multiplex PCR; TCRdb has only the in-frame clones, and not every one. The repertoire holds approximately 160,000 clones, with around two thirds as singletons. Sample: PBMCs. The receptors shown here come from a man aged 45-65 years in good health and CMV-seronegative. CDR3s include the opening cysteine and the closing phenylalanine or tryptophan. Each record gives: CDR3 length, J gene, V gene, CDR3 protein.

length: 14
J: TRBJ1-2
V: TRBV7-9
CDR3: CASSVRDSVYGYTF

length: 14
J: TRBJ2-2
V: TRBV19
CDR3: CASIWTGGTGELFF

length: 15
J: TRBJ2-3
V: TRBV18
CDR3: CASSPGTPRTDTQYF

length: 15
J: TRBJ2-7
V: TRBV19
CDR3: CASRLTGTGGYEQYF

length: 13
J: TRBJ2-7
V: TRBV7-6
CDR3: CASSGTGLYEQYF

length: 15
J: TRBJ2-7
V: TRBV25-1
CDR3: CAGSARQGLDYEQYF

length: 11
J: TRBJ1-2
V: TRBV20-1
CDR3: CSARQDYGYTF

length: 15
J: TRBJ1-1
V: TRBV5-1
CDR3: CASSLSALRGTEAFF

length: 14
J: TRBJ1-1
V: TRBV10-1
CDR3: CASSGAAGNTEAFF

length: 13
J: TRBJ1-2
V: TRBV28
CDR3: CASSLSGVYGYTF

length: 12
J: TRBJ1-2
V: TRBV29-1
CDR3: CSVGPGNYGYTF

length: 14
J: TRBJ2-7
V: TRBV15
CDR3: CATSPRGLIYEQYF

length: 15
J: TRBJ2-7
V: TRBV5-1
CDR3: CASSLIQGTSYEQYF

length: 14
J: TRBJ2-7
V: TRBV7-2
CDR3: CASSLSQSPYEQYF

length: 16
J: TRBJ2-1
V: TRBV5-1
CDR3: CASSSSDRGRNNEQFF

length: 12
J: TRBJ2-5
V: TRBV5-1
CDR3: CASSYSAETQYF

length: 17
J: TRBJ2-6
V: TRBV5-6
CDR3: CASSLARRVSGANVLTF

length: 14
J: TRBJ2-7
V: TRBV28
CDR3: CASSSSGPTYEQYF

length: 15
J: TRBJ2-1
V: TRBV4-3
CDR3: CASSKTSGGVNEQFF

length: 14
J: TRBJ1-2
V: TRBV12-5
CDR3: CASGSSGSGYGYTF

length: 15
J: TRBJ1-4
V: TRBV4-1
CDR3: CASSQDSTANEKLFF

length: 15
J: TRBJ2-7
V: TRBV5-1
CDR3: CASSLASGAAYEQYF

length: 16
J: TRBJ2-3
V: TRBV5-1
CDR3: CASSLAGDAGTDTQYF

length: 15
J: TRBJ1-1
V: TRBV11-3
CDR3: CASSPGTGENTEAFF

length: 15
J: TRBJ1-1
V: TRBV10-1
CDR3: CASSESGGPNTEAFF

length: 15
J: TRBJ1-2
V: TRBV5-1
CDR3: CASSLGQGRRYGYTF

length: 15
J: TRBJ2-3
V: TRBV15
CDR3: CATSRDVGLTDTQYF

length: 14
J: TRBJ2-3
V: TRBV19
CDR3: CASSIGQGTDTQYF

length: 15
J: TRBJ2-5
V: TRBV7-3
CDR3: CASIPHYRGRETQYF

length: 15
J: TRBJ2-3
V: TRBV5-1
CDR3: CASSLGGGVPDTQYF